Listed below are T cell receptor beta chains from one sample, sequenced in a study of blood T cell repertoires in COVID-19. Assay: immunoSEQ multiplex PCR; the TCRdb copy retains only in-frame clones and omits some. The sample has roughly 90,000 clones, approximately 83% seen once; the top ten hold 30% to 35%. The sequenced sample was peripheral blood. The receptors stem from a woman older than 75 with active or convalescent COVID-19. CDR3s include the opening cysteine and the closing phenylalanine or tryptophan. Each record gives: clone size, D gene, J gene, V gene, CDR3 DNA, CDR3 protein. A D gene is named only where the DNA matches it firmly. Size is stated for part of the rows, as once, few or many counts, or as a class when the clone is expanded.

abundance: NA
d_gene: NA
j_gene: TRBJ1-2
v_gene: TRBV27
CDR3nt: TGTGCCAGCAGTCCCCACAGAGACCTGAACTATGGCTACACCTTC
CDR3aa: CASSPHRDLNYGYTF

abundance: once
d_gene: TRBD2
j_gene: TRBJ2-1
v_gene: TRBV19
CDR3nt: TGTGCCAGTAGGATAAGAGGGGGGTTTGCGGGAGGAAATGAGCAGTTCTTC
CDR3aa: CASRIRGGFAGGNEQFF

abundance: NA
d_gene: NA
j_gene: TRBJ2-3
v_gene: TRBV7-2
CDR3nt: TGTGCCAGCAGCTTTACTGGAGATACGCAGTATTTT
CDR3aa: CASSFTGDTQYF

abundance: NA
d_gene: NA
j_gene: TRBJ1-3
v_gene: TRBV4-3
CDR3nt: TGCGCCAGCAGCCCCCGGGACATTGGAAACACCATATATTTT
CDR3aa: CASSPRDIGNTIYF

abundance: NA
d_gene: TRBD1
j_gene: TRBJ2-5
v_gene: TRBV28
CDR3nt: TGTGCCAGCGTTCCGGGACAGGGGGCGTTTGGGACCCAGTACTTC
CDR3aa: CASVPGQGAFGTQYF

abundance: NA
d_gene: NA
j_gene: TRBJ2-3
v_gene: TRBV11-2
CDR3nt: TGTGCCAGCAGCTTTGTGGCCGATACGCAGTATTTT
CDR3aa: CASSFVADTQYF

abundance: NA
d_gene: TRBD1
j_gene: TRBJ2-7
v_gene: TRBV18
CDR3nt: TGTGCCAGCTCACCACCGAGGGGGACAGAGACCCACTACGAGCAGTACTTC
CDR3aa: CASSPPRGTETHYEQYF

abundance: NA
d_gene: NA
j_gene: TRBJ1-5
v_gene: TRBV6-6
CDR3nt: TGTGCCAGCAGAGAGGGGGTTAGCAATCAGCCCCAGCATTTT
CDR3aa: CASREGVSNQPQHF

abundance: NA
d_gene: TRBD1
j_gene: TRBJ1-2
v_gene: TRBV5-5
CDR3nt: TGTGCCAGCAGCGGGGGACAGAATACCATGGGCTATGGCTACACCTTC
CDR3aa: CASSGGQNTMGYGYTF

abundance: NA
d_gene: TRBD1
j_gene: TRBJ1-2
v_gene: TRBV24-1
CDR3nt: TGTGCCACCAGTGATCCTGGGACAGGGAGCTACGGCTACACCTTC
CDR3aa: CATSDPGTGSYGYTF

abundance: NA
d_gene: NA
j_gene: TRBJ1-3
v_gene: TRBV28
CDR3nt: TGTGCCACCGACGGACCGGGACACTATAGCTCTGGAAACACCATATATTTT
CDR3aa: CATDGPGHYSSGNTIYF

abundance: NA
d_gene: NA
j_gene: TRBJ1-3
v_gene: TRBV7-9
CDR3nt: TGTGCCAGCAGCTGGAGAGGGTATTCTGGAAACACCATATATTTT
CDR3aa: CASSWRGYSGNTIYF

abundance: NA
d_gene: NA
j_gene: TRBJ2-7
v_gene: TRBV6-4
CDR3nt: TGTGCCAGCAGCCTGCGCGGTGGATACGAGCAGTACTTC
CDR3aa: CASSLRGGYEQYF

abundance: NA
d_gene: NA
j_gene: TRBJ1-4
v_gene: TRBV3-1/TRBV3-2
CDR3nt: TGTGCCAGCAGCCAAACGGTCAATGAAAAACTGTTTTTT
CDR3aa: CASSQTVNEKLFF

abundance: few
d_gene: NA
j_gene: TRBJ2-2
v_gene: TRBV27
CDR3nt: TGTGCCAGCAGTTATGGCAGGTCGGCCGGGGAGCTGTTTTTT
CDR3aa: CASSYGRSAGELFF

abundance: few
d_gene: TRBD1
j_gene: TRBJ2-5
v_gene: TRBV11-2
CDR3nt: TGTGCCAGCAGCTTCAACAGGGGCCAAGAGACCCAGTACTTC
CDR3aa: CASSFNRGQETQYF

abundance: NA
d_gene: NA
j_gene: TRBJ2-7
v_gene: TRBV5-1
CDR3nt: TGCGCCAGCAGCTTGGTTGCGGGAACAGCCTACGAGCAGTACTTC
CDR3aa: CASSLVAGTAYEQYF

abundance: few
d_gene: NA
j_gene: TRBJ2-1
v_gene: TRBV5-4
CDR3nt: TGTGCCAGCAGCTTGGCGAATGAGCAGTTCTTC
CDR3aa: CASSLANEQFF

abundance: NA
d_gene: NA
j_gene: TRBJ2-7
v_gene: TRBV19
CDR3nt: TGTGCCAGTAGTATTTTGATCGGGACCTACGAGCAGTACTTC
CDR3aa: CASSILIGTYEQYF

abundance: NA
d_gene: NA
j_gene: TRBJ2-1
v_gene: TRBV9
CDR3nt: TGTGCCAGCAGCCCCACGGGACATCGGTACAATGAGCAGTTCTTC
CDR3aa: CASSPTGHRYNEQFF

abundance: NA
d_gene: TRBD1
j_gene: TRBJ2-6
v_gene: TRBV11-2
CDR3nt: TGTGCCAGCAGCTTACAGGGGGCCCGCTCTGGGGCCAACGTCCTGACTTTC
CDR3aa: CASSLQGARSGANVLTF

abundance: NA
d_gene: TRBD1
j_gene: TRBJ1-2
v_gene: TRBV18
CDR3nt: TGTGCCAGCTCACACGGGGTAACAGGGGAGCATGGCTACACCTTC
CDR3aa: CASSHGVTGEHGYTF

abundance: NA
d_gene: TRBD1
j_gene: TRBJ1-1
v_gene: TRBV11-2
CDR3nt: TGTGCCAGCAGCCAAAGGACAGGGGGTGAAGCTTTCTTT
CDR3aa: CASSQRTGGEAFF

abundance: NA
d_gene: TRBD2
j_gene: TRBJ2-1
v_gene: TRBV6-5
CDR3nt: TGTGCCAGCGAGCGGGGGAACTACAATGAGCAGTTCTTC
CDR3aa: CASERGNYNEQFF

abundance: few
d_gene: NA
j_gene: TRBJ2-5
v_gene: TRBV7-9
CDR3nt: TGTGCCAGCAGTGCCCCCGAGTTAAGTTGGGAGACCCAGTACTTC
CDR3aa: CASSAPELSWETQYF

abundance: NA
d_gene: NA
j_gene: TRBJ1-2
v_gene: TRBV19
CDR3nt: TGTGCCAGTAGTAACCGGGACACGACTCGGGGCTACACCTTC
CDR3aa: CASSNRDTTRGYTF

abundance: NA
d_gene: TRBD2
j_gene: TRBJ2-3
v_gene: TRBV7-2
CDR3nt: TGTGCCAGCAGCCCTGGGACTAACCGAGATACGCAGTATTTT
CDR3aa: CASSPGTNRDTQYF

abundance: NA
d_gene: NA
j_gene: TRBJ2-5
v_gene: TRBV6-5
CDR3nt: TGTGCCAGCGCCGTTTTTGCCGGCCAAGAGACCCAGTACTTC
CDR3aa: CASAVFAGQETQYF

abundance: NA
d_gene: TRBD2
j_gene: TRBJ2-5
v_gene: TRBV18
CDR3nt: TGTGCCAGCTCACCAGGGGGAGCGGGACCCCAAGAGACCCAGTACTTC
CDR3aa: CASSPGGAGPQETQYF

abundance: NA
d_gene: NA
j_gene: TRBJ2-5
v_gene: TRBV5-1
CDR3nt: TGCGCCAGCAGCTTGGCCCCCCGAGCCGAGACCCAGTACTTC
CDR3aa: CASSLAPRAETQYF

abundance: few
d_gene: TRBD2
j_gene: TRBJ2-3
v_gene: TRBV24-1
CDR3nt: TGTGCCACCAGTGACGTACTGACTAGCGGGGGGGCTTTTACGCAGTATTTT
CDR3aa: CATSDVLTSGGAFTQYF

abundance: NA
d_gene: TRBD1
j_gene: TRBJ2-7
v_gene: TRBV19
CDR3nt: TGTGCCAGTAGTTCCCGGACAGGGTTCTACGAGCAGTACTTC
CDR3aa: CASSSRTGFYEQYF

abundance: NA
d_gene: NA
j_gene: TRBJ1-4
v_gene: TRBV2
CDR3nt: TGTGCCAGCAGTGAAGCGGGGAGTTCTGAAAAACTGTTTTTT
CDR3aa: CASSEAGSSEKLFF

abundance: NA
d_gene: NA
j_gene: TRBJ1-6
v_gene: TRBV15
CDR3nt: TGTGCCACCAGCAGAGACAGGACTGGTAATTCACCCCTCCACTTT
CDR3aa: CATSRDRTGNSPLHF

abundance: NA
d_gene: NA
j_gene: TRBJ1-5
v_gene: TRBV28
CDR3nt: TGTGCCAGCAGTTTAGGGGGGAGATATGGTCAGCCCCAGCATTTT
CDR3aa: CASSLGGRYGQPQHF